This T cell receptor (beta chain) was retrieved from a study of T cells in Graves' hyperthyroidism and ophthalmopathy. RNA transcripts gave rise to amplified TCR beta CDR3 regions. An initial round of RT-PCR targeting the TCR CDR3 relied on the HTBI primer set. TCRdb redid the calling of the multiplex PCR reads with MiXCR, one entry per CDR3 protein. Among fewer than 250,000 distinct CDR3 sequences listed, approximately 24% were seen once. Uncontrolled infections, other autoimmune diseases, pregnancy or lactation led to exclusion of patients. Clinical symptoms, serum thyroxine, TRAb, thyroid ultrasound and orbital computed tomography informed diagnoses. This clonotype was seen only once. The CDR3 consists of 14 residues. Germline V lookup: CDR1 SGHVS, CDR2 FQNEAQ. Trimming stripped 6 bases from V and 3 bases from J, with 14 bases between.

V gene TRBV7-8 combines with J gene TRBJ2-5, with a possible D match to TRBD1 (5 bases). Material: blood. This clonotype originated in a woman aged 40 to 49 with Graves' ophthalmopathy. CDR3 in DNA: TGTGCCAGCAGTCGTGGCAGGGTGAAAGAGACCCAGTACTTC. It encodes CASSRGRVKETQYF.